This T cell receptor beta chain emerged from a study of blood T cell repertoires in COVID-19. Study-level background: From T cells, B-cell-depleted T cells, or PBMCs came the material, which was cDNA or gDNA.

The J segment lost 4 bases and the V segment lost 4 bases, leaving 14 bases of the junction unmatched. The CDR3 consists of 17 residues. Looked up from germline, CDR1 is SGHDT and CDR2 is YYEEEE. How the authors handled the data: Estimates of nucleated cell counts were drawn from the amplification of reference gene primers. Produced via immunoSEQ multiplex PCR; TCRdb's table is partial and in-frame only. V, J and clone size were drawn from that table, and D and trimming were deduced from the DNA. This sample has hundreds of thousands of clones, with about 90% found just once. Enrolment of Seattle patients took place during active infection, and they were followed longitudinally.

Sequencing was done on a sample of peripheral blood. This receptor was obtained from a man between 18 and 29 years old with COVID-19, enrolled during active disease. The chain joins TRBV5-6 to TRBJ1-2; the match to TRBD1 covers 9 bases. In DNA, the CDR3 is TGTGCCAGCAGCCACGCCGGGACAGGGCGTCTGGGCTATGGCTACACCTTC. As protein: CASSHAGTGRLGYGYTF.